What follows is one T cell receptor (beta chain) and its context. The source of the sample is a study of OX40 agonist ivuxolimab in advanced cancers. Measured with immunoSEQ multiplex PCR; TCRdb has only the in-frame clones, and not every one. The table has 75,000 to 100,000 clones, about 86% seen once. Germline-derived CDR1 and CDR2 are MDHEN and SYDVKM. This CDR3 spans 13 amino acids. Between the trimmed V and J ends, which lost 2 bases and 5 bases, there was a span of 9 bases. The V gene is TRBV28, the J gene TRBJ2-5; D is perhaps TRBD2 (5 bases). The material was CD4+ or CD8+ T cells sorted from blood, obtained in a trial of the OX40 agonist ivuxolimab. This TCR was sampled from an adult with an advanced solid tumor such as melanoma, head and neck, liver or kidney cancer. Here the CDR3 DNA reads TGTGCCAGCAGTTTAGCGGGCCGGGAGACCCAGTACTTC. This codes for CASSLAGRETQYF.